This T cell receptor beta chain originates from a study of Ad26.COV2.S vaccination and SARS-CoV-2 variants. Across the study: Each vaccinee took Ad26.COV2.S intramuscularly, once or twice 56 days apart.

Here immunoSEQ multiplex PCR was the method, and the copy in TCRdb shows in-frame clones only, minus some. The sample records fewer than 500,000 clones, approximately 90% being singletons. Treatment here: 15 to 20 received Ad26.COV2.S at low or high dose, single or two shots; a few received placebo; per-sample allocation not given. The samples were gathered on day 63 after the first injection of vaccine or placebo. Sequenced here: peripheral blood, sampled in a trial of Ad26.COV2.S vaccine versus placebo. This TCR came from a person between 18 and 65 years old who received the Ad26.COV2.S COVID-19 vaccine or a placebo.

CDR3 residues: CSATSGRAGEQYF. The CDR3 DNA sequence: TGCAGCGCCACTAGCGGGAGGGCCGGTGAGCAGTACTTC. The rearrangement joins TRBV29-1 to TRBJ2-7, with 13 bases matching TRBD2. Germline CDR1 and CDR2: SQVTM and ANQGSEA. This CDR3 comprises 13 residues. With V trimmed by 7 bases and J by 7 bases, 7 bases remained unmatched.